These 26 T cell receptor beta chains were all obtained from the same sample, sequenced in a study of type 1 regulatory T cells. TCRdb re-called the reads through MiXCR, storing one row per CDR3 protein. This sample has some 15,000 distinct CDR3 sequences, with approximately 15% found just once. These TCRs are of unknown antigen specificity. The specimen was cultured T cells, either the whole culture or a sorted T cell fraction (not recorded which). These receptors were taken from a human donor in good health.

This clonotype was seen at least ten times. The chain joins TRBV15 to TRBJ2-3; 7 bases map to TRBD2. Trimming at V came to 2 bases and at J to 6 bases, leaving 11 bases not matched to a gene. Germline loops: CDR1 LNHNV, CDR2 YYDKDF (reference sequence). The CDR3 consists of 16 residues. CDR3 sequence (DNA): TGTGCCACCAGCAGAAACCGAGCGGGACTGGGGGATACGCAGTATTTT. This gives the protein CATSRNRAGLGDTQYF.

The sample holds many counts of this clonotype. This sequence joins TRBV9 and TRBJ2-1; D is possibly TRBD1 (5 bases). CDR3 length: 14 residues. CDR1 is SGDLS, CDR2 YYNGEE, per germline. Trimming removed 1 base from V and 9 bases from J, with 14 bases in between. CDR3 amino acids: CASSVLQASGEQFF. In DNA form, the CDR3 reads TGTGCCAGCAGCGTACTACAGGCCTCAGGTGAGCAGTTCTTC.

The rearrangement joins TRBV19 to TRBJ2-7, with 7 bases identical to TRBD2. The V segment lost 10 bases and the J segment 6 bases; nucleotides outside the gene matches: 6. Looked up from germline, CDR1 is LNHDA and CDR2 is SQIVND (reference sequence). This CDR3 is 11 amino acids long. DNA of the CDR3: TGTGCCACGGGGAGGGCCGTCGAGCAGTACTTC. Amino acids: CATGRAVEQYF.

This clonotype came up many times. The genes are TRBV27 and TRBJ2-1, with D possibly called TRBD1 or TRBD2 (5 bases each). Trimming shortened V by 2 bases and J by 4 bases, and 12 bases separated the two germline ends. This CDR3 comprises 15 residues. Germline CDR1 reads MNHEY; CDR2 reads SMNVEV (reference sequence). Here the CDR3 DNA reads TGTGCCAGCAGTTTAGAGGGGCGATTTTACAATGAGCAGTTCTTC. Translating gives CASSLEGRFYNEQFF.

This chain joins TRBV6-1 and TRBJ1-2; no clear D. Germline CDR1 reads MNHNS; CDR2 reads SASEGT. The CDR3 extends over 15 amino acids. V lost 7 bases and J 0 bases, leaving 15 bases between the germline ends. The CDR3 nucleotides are TGTGCCAGCACAATTGGGAGGGTCCCTAACTATGGCTACACCTTC. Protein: CASTIGRVPNYGYTF.

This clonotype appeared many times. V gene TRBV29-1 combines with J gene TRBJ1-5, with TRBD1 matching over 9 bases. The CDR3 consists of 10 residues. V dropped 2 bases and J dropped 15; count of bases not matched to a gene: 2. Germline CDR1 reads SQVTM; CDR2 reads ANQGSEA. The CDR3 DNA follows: TGCAGCGTTGAAAACAGGGGGCGGCATTTT. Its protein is CSVENRGRHF.

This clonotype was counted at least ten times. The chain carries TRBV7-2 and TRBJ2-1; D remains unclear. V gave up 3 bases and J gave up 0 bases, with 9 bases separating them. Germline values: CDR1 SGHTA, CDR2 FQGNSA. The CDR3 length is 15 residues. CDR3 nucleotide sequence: TGTGCCAGCAGCTTGACGGTTAGCTCCTACAATGAGCAGTTCTTC. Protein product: CASSLTVSSYNEQFF.

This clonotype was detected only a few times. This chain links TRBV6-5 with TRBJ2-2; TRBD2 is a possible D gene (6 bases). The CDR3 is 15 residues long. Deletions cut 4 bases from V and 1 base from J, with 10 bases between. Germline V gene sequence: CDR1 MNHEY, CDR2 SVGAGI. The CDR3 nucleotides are TGTGCCAGCAGTTCGGGACTTAAGAACACCGGGGAGCTGTTTTTT. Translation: CASSSGLKNTGELFF.

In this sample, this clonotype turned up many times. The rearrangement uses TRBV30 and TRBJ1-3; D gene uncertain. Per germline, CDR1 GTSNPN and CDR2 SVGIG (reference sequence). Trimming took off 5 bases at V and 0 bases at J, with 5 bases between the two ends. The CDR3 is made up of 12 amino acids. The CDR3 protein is CAWGTSGNTIYF. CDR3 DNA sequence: TGTGCCTGGGGCACCTCTGGAAACACCATATATTTT.

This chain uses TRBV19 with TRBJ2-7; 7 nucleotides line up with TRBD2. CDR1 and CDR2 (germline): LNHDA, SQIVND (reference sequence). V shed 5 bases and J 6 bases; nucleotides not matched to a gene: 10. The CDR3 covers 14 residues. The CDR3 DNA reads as TGTGCCAGTAGTTCTACTCTAGCGGTGGGCGAGCAGTACTTC. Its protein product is CASSSTLAVGEQYF.

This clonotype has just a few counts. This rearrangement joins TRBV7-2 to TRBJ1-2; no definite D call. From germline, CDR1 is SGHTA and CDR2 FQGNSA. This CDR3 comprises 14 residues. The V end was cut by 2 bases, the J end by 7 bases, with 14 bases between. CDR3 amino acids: CASSLLADASGYTF. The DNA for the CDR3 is TGTGCCAGCAGCTTACTGGCTGATGCCTCTGGCTACACCTTC. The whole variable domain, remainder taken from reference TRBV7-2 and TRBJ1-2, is GAGVSQSPSNKVTEKGKDVELRCDPISGHTALYWYRQSLGQGLEFLIYFQGNSAPDKSGLPSDRFSAERTGGSVSTLTIQRTQQEDSAVYLCASSLLADASGYTFGSGTRLTVV.

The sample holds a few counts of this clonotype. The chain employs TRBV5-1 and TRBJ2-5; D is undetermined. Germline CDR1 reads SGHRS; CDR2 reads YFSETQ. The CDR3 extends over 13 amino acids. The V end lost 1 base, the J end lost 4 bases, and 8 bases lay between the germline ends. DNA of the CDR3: TGCGCCAGCAGCTTGAGCGTAGGAGAGACCCAGTACTTC. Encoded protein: CASSLSVGETQYF.

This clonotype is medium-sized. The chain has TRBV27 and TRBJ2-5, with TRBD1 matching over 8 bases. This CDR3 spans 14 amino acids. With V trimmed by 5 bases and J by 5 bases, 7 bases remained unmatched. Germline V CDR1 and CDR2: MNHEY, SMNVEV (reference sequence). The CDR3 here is CASSPGQGFETQYF. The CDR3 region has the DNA TGTGCCAGCAGTCCTGGACAGGGCTTCGAGACCCAGTACTTC.

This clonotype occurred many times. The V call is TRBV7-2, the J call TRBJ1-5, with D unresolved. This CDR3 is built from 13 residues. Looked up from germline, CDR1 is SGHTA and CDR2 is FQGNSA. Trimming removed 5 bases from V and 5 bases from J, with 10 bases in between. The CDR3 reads CASSLSGDQPQHF. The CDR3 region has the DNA TGTGCCAGCAGCCTTAGTGGGGATCAGCCCCAGCATTTT. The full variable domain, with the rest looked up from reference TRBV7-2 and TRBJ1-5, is GAGVSQSPSNKVTEKGKDVELRCDPISGHTALYWYRQSLGQGLEFLIYFQGNSAPDKSGLPSDRFSAERTGGSVSTLTIQRTQQEDSAVYLCASSLSGDQPQHFGDGTRLSIL.

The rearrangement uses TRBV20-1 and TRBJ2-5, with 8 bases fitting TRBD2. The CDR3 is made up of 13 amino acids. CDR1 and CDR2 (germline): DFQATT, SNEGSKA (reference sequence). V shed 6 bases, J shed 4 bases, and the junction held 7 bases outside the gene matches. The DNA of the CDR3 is TGCAGTGCCGCGGGACTAGTTTTAGAGACCCAGTACTTC. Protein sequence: CSAAGLVLETQYF.

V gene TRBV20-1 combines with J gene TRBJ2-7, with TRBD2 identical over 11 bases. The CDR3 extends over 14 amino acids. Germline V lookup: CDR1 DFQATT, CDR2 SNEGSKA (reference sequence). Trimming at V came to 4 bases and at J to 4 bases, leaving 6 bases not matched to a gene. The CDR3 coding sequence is TGCAGTGCTAAACTAGCGGGAGTCCTTTACGAGCAGTACTTC. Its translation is CSAKLAGVLYEQYF.

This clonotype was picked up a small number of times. The CDR3 sequence: CASSVGDPTSPLHF. The CDR3 coding sequence is TGTGCCAGCAGCGTAGGGGACCCAACTTCACCCCTCCACTTT. This chain connects TRBV9 to TRBJ1-6; TRBD1 is a possible D gene (5 bases). The CDR3 runs 14 residues. Germline V CDR1 and CDR2: SGDLS, YYNGEE. V was clipped by 0 bases and J by 9 bases, with 10 bases between them.

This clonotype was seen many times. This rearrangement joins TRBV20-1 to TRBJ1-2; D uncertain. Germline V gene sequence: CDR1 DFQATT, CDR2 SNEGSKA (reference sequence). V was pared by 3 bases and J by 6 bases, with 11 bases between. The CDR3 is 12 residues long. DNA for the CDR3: TGCAGTGCTAGTAGAGGGTACGATGGCTACACCTTC. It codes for CSASRGYDGYTF.

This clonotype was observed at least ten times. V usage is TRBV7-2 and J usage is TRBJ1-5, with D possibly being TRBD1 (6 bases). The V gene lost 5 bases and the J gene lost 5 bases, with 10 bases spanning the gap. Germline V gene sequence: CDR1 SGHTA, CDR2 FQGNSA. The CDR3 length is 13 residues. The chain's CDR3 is CASSAGEYQPQHF. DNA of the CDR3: TGTGCCAGCAGCGCAGGGGAGTATCAGCCCCAGCATTTT.

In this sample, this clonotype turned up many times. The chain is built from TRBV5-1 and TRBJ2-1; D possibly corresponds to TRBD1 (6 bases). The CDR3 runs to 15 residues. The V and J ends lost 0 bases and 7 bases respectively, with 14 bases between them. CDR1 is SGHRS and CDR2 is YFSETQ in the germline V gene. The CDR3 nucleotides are TGCGCCAGCAGCTTGGCCGGGACAAACTATAATGAGCAGTTCTTC. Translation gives CASSLAGTNYNEQFF.

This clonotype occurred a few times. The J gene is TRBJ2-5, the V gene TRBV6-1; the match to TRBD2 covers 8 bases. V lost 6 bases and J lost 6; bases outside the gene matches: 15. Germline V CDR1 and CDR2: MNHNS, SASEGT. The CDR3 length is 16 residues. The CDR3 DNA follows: TGTGCCAGCAGCACCCGGGACGGGGGGGACGTGAAGACCCAGTACTTC. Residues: CASSTRDGGDVKTQYF.

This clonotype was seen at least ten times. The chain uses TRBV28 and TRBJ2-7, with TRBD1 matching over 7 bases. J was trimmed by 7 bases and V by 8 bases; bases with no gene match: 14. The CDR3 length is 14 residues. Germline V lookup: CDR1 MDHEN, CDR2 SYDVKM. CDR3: CASGTGTDLWEQYF. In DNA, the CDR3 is TGTGCCAGCGGGACGGGGACAGACCTTTGGGAGCAGTACTTC.

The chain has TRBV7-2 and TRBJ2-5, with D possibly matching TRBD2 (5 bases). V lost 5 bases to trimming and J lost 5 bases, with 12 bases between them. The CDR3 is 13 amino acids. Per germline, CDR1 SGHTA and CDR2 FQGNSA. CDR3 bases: TGTGCCAGCAGCCCCGGGAATTTGGAGACCCAGTACTTC. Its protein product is CASSPGNLETQYF. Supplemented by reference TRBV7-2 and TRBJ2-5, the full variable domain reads GAGVSQSPSNKVTEKGKDVELRCDPISGHTALYWYRQSLGQGLEFLIYFQGNSAPDKSGLPSDRFSAERTGGSVSTLTIQRTQQEDSAVYLCASSPGNLETQYFGPGTRLLVL.

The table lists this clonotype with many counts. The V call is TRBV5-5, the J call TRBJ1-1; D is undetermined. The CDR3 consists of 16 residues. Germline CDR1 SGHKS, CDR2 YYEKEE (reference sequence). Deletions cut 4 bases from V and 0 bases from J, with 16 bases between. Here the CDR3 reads CASSPGVHSVNTEAFF. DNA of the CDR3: TGTGCCAGCAGCCCCGGTGTACATAGCGTGAACACTGAAGCTTTCTTT.

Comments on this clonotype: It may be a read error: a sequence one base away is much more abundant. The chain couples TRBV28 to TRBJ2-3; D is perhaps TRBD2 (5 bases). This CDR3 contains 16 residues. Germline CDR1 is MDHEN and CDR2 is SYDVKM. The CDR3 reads CASSFAARANTDTRYF. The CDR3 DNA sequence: TGTGCCAGCAGTTTCGCGGCGCGGGCTAACACAGATACGCGGTATTTT.

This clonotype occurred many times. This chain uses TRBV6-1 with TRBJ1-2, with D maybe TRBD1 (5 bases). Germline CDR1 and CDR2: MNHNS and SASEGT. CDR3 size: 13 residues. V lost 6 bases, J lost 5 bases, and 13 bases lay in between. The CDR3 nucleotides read TGTGCCAGCAGGTTTCCAGGGAAATATGGCTACACCTTC. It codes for CASRFPGKYGYTF.